Listed below are T cell receptor beta chains from one sample, sequenced in a study of T cell changes during pregnancy in multiple sclerosis. Sequencing was performed with immunoSEQ multiplex PCR; in TCRdb, only in-frame clones are kept and a portion is missing. The sample carries tens of thousands of clones, about nine tenths recorded once. Sequences were derived from peripheral blood, sampled in the first trimester of pregnancy. These receptors all stem from a female donor in good health, enrolled as a control in a pregnancy study. The CDR3 runs from the conserved cysteine through the conserved F or W. The D gene is left open where the match is weak. The listing skips clone size in some rows; elsewhere it reads once, few, many or a size class.

D gene | CDR3 length | J gene | V gene | clone size | CDR3 DNA | CDR3 protein
. | 13 | TRBJ1-1 | TRBV6-5 | . | TGTGCCAGCAGTTTGGGGGAGGGGACTGAAGCTTTCTTT | CASSLGEGTEAFF
TRBD1 | 19 | TRBJ2-6 | TRBV7-3 | few | TGTGCCAGCAGCCCCGGCTGGGGACAGGGAAGCTCTGGGGCCAACGTCCTGACTTTC | CASSPGWGQGSSGANVLTF
TRBD2 | 16 | TRBJ2-5 | TRBV19 | once | TGTGCCAGTAGTATAGGTCTAGCGGGGGGGCCCGAGACCCAGTACTTC | CASSIGLAGGPETQYF
TRBD2 | 16 | TRBJ2-1 | TRBV30 | once | TGTGCCTGGCGCCAAATAACTAGCGGGAGCTACAATGAGCAGTTCTTC | CAWRQITSGSYNEQFF
. | 13 | TRBJ1-3 | TRBV6-1 | . | TGTGCCAGGAGAGTGGTACCTGGAAACACCATATATTTT | CARRVVPGNTIYF
. | 13 | TRBJ1-1 | TRBV11-3 | . | TGTGCCAGCAGCTTAGCCGGGTACACTGAAGCTTTCTTT | CASSLAGYTEAFF
. | 13 | TRBJ1-3 | TRBV13 | once | TGTGCCAGCAGCTTAGGTCGGGGAAACACCATATATTTT | CASSLGRGNTIYF
TRBD1 | 14 | TRBJ1-1 | TRBV6-1 | . | TGTGCCAGCAGGACGACAGGGAGGAACACTGAAGCTTTCTTT | CASRTTGRNTEAFF
. | 17 | TRBJ2-6 | TRBV27 | . | TGTGCCAGCAGTTTACGGGAGGGGGCGCAAGGGGCCAACGTCCTGACTTTC | CASSLREGAQGANVLTF
. | 15 | TRBJ1-1 | TRBV5-1 | . | TGCGCCAGCAGCTTGGCCCTCAGGGACAATGCTGAAGCTTTCTTT | CASSLALRDNAEAFF
. | 16 | TRBJ2-2 | TRBV5-4 | . | TGTGCCAGCAGCTTGGCAGTGGGTGGAGGCACCGGGGAGCTGTTTTTT | CASSLAVGGGTGELFF
. | 15 | TRBJ1-1 | TRBV7-9 | . | TGTGCCAGCAGCTTAGATTCAGGGGTAGCCACTGAAGCTTTCTTT | CASSLDSGVATEAFF
. | 15 | TRBJ2-7 | TRBV5-4 | . | TGTGCCAGCAGCTTTGGGGGGGCCTTAGCCTACGAGCAGTACTTC | CASSFGGALAYEQYF
TRBD2 | 17 | TRBJ2-5 | TRBV5-1 | . | TGCGCCAGCAGCACCTGGACTAGCGGGAGGGGTTCGGAGACCCAGTACTTC | CASSTWTSGRGSETQYF
TRBD1 | 13 | TRBJ1-1 | TRBV11-3 | . | TGTGCCAGCAGCTTAGACGGGACAGGGAATGCTTTCTTT | CASSLDGTGNAFF
. | 15 | TRBJ1-6 | TRBV30 | . | TGTGCCTGGAGTGTGCTAGCTACAGCTAATTCACCCCTCCACTTT | CAWSVLATANSPLHF
. | 20 | TRBJ1-5 | TRBV29-1 | . | TGCAGCGTTGAGCCTACCGACCTAAGAGGACAGAAAGGGGTTAATCAGCCCCAGCATTTT | CSVEPTDLRGQKGVNQPQHF
. | 15 | TRBJ2-4 | TRBV30 | . | TGTGCCTGGAGTGTAGGAGGGTATGGCAAAAACATTCAGTACTTC | CAWSVGGYGKNIQYF
. | 13 | TRBJ1-1 | TRBV2 | . | TGTGCCAGCAGACAGGGCTGGGGGACTGAAGCTTTCTTT | CASRQGWGTEAFF
TRBD2 | 15 | TRBJ2-7 | TRBV5-1 | once | TGCGCCAGCAGCTTAGGGACTAGCGGAACCTACGAGCAGTACTTC | CASSLGTSGTYEQYF
TRBD1 | 15 | TRBJ2-7 | TRBV28 | . | TGTGCCAGCAGTTTAGAGGGGACAGTCGCCTTCGAGCAGTACTTC | CASSLEGTVAFEQYF
. | 15 | TRBJ2-3 | TRBV6-5 | . | TGTGCCAGCAGTTACGGCAGGTCAAGCACAGATACGCAGTATTTT | CASSYGRSSTDTQYF
TRBD2 | 17 | TRBJ2-7 | TRBV7-2 | . | TGTGCCAGCAGACACGGGACTAGCGGGGGGGCCTCTCGCGAGCAGTACTTC | CASRHGTSGGASREQYF
. | 15 | TRBJ2-3 | TRBV21-1 | . | TGTGCCAGCCCAAACAGACAGCTTAACACAGATACGCAGTATTTT | CASPNRQLNTDTQYF
TRBD1 | 15 | TRBJ2-3 | TRBV6-5 | . | TGTGCCAGCAGTTACGGGGACAGGGTAGGGGATACGCAGTATTTT | CASSYGDRVGDTQYF
. | 14 | TRBJ2-1 | TRBV15 | . | TGTGCCACCAGCAGAGTTGATCGGCTAGCGGAGCAGTTCTTC | CATSRVDRLAEQFF
TRBD1 | 14 | TRBJ2-7 | TRBV18 | . | TGTGCCAGCTCACCGAGGGACAGCTCCTACGAGCAGTACTTC | CASSPRDSSYEQYF
TRBD2 | 14 | TRBJ2-3 | TRBV6-6 | once | TGTGCCAGCTCAACTAGCGGGGGGGCGAATACGCAGTATTTT | CASSTSGGANTQYF
. | 16 | TRBJ2-5 | TRBV7-9 | . | TGTGCCAGCAGCTTAGTATCCGGCAGGGGCGGTGAGACCCAGTACTTC | CASSLVSGRGGETQYF
TRBD2 | 16 | TRBJ2-7 | TRBV4-3 | . | TGCGCCAGCAGCCAATCTGGGCTAGCGGGATTACGCGAGCAGTACTTC | CASSQSGLAGLREQYF
. | 12 | TRBJ1-3 | TRBV4-2 | . | TGTGCCAGCGGGCCCCCAGGGGACACCATATATTTT | CASGPPGDTIYF
TRBD2 | 15 | TRBJ2-1 | TRBV11-2 | . | TGTGCCAGCAGCTTACAAGCGGGAGGGGTCAATGAGCAGTTCTTC | CASSLQAGGVNEQFF
. | 14 | TRBJ1-5 | TRBV28 | . | TGTGCCAGCACCTTATCAGGGGACAATCAGCCCCAGCATTTT | CASTLSGDNQPQHF
TRBD2 | 15 | TRBJ2-7 | TRBV5-4 | . | TGTGCCACCAGACTTAGCGGGGGGGCCTTCTACGAGCAGTACTTC | CATRLSGGAFYEQYF
. | 16 | TRBJ2-5 | TRBV7-8 | . | TGTGCCAGCAGCACCAGTAGGGGCATAATACAAGAGACCCAGTACTTC | CASSTSRGIIQETQYF
. | 15 | TRBJ1-1 | TRBV6-5 | . | TGTGCCAGCAGTTACGGAGGGGTAGGGAACACTGAAGCTTTCTTT | CASSYGGVGNTEAFF
. | 14 | TRBJ1-1 | TRBV10-3 | many | TGTGCCATCAGTGAGCAGGGGTTCGGGACTGAAGCTTTCTTT | CAISEQGFGTEAFF
. | 13 | TRBJ2-1 | TRBV5-1 | . | TGCGCCAGCAGCTCTCGGGAGTCCGGTGAGCAGTTCTTC | CASSSRESGEQFF
. | 13 | TRBJ1-3 | TRBV5-4 | . | TGTGCCAGCAGCTTGGCCTCGGAGGACACCATATATTTT | CASSLASEDTIYF
. | 13 | TRBJ2-7 | TRBV6-5 | . | TGTGCCAGCAGTTACCTTGAGGGCTACGAGCAGTACTTC | CASSYLEGYEQYF
TRBD1 | 13 | TRBJ2-2 | TRBV6-6 | . | TGTGCCAGCAGGGGACAGCCAACCGGGGAGCTGTTTTTT | CASRGQPTGELFF
TRBD2 | 16 | TRBJ2-6 | TRBV30 | . | TGTGCCTGGAGTAGGCTAGCGGGAGATGGGGCCAACGTCCTGACTTTC | CAWSRLAGDGANVLTF
. | 12 | TRBJ2-1 | TRBV19 | . | TGTGCCAGTAGGGCAGGGGTCAATGAGCAGTTCTTC | CASRAGVNEQFF
TRBD1 | 14 | TRBJ1-1 | TRBV13 | . | TGTGCCAGCAGCTGGGGACAGCCGAACACTGAAGCTTTCTTT | CASSWGQPNTEAFF
. | 19 | TRBJ2-7 | TRBV4-3 | . | TGCGCCAGCAGCCAAGATTGGGAGGGGACCACCATTTGGAGGGGGGAGCAGTACTTC | CASSQDWEGTTIWRGEQYF
. | 12 | TRBJ2-5 | TRBV10-3 | . | TGTGCCATCAGTGACCAGCAAGAGACCCAGTACTTC | CAISDQQETQYF
TRBD1 | 13 | TRBJ1-4 | TRBV15 | . | TGTGCCACCAGCAGGGACAGGGGGCGAGAACTGTTTTTT | CATSRDRGRELFF
TRBD2 | 15 | TRBJ2-5 | TRBV27 | . | TGTGCCAGCAGCATCCTAGCGGGAGGGCCAGAGACCCAGTACTTC | CASSILAGGPETQYF
. | 14 | TRBJ2-7 | TRBV6-6 | . | TGTGCCAGCAGTTACCCGGACTATACCTACGAGCAGTACTTC | CASSYPDYTYEQYF
. | 13 | TRBJ2-5 | TRBV27 | once | TGTGCCAGCCGCGCCCTAGGATTTGAGACCCAGTACTTC | CASRALGFETQYF
TRBD2 | 18 | TRBJ2-7 | TRBV6-1 | . | TGTGCCAGCAGTGAAGAGGCTAGCGGGGGGCCAATTTCCTACGAGCAGTACTTC | CASSEEASGGPISYEQYF
. | 13 | TRBJ2-2 | TRBV2 | . | TGTGCCAGCAGTGGAGGAAGGTCCGGGGAGCTGTTTTTT | CASSGGRSGELFF
. | 15 | TRBJ1-5 | TRBV15 | . | TGTGCCACCAGCTCCCAAGGGAGTAGTGGTCAGCCCCAGCATTTT | CATSSQGSSGQPQHF
. | 14 | TRBJ2-5 | TRBV30 | . | TGTGCCTGGAGTGGGGAAGGGGTCCAAGAGACCCAGTACTTC | CAWSGEGVQETQYF
. | 12 | TRBJ1-1 | TRBV18 | . | TGTGCCAGCTCACCAGACAGCACTGAAGCTTTCTTT | CASSPDSTEAFF
TRBD2 | 16 | TRBJ2-1 | TRBV5-4 | . | TGTGCCAGCAGCCTTACGACGGGCAGTGCGGGAGTGGAGGAGTTCTTC | CASSLTTGSAGVEEFF
. | 13 | TRBJ2-7 | TRBV21-1 | . | TGTGCCAAGAGAGCAGGGGGACCGTACGAGCAGTACTTC | CAKRAGGPYEQYF
TRBD1 | 15 | TRBJ2-7 | TRBV19 | . | TGTGCCAGTAGTTGGACAGGGGGCCACTCCTACGAGCAGTACTTC | CASSWTGGHSYEQYF
. | 13 | TRBJ1-3 | TRBV16 | . | TGTGCCAGCAGCCAATCCCAGGGAAACACCATATATTTT | CASSQSQGNTIYF
TRBD1 | 14 | TRBJ2-7 | TRBV5-1 | . | TGCGCCAGCAGCTTGGAGACAGGGCTTTCCGAGCAGTACTTC | CASSLETGLSEQYF